The 11 T cell receptor beta chains below all came from one sample that was sequenced in a study of blood T cell repertoires in COVID-19. Sequencing was performed with immunoSEQ multiplex PCR; in TCRdb, only in-frame clones are kept and a portion is missing. The sample lists around 150,000 clones, around 87% occurring once. The sequenced sample consisted of peripheral blood. All receptors come from a woman in her fifties or sixties with active COVID-19.

The CDR3 protein is CASSQGTVHYEQYF. Here the CDR3 DNA reads TGTGCCAGCAGCCAAGGGACAGTTCACTACGAGCAGTACTTC. V gene TRBV3-1 (or the pseudogene TRBV3-2) combines with J gene TRBJ2-7, with D perhaps TRBD1 (6 bases). The CDR3 loop spans 14 amino acids. Germline CDR1 reads LGHDT; CDR2 reads YNNKEL (reference sequence). Trimming left V 1 base short and J 3 bases short, with 10 bases between.

This chain joins TRBV3-1 (or the pseudogene TRBV3-2) and TRBJ1-2; 7 nucleotides line up with TRBD1. Germline trimming cut 1 base from V and 5 bases from J; bases unmatched to any gene: 4. CDR3 length equals 14 residues. Germline V CDR1 and CDR2: LGHDT, YNNKEL (reference sequence). The CDR3 coding sequence is TGTGCCAGCAGCCAAGTTGAGACAGGGTATGGCTACACCTTC. Translating it yields CASSQVETGYGYTF.

The genes are TRBV6-6 and TRBJ1-4; no clear D gene. V lost 7 bases and J lost 5, with 8 bases in between. Germline V CDR1 and CDR2: MNHNY, SVGAGI (reference sequence). This CDR3 comprises 12 residues. The CDR3 here is CASKQTNEKLFF. The CDR3 DNA reads as TGTGCCAGCAAACAGACGAATGAAAAACTGTTTTTT.

Concerning this clone itself: With a much larger clone just one base away, this may be a read error. This chain joins TRBV5-1 and TRBJ1-1, with D maybe TRBD1 (6 bases). Per germline, CDR1 SGHRS and CDR2 YFSETQ. CDR3 length: 13 residues. Trimming pared 4 bases from V and 1 base from J, leaving 8 bases between. The CDR3, as DNA: TGCGCCAGCAGCCCGACAGGGAACACTGAAGCTTTCTTT. This sequence encodes CASSPTGNTEAFF.

This chain uses TRBV18 with TRBJ2-5; no clear D gene. Trimming left V 5 bases short and J 4 bases short, with 11 bases between. Germline V lookup: CDR1 KGHSH, CDR2 LQKENI. CDR3 size: 13 residues. CDR3 sequence: CASSSTPRETQYF. The CDR3 DNA reads TGTGCCAGCTCAAGCACCCCTAGAGAGACCCAGTACTTC.

The DNA for the CDR3 is TGCGCCAGCAGCCAAGTTCCCCGGGCTGAAGCTTTCTTT. It encodes CASSQVPRAEAFF. The chain links TRBV4-1 to TRBJ1-1, with no clear D. The V gene lost 1 base and the J gene lost 6 bases, with 9 bases spanning the gap. The CDR3 runs to 13 residues. CDR1 is MGHRA and CDR2 is YSYEKL in the germline V gene.

The chain is built from TRBV7-8 and TRBJ2-5; 10 bases fit TRBD1. The germline gives CDR1 SGHVS, CDR2 FQNEAQ. The V gene end was trimmed by 5 bases and the J gene end by 4 bases; junction bases not matched to a gene: 7. The CDR3 spans 15 residues. The CDR3: CASSPGQGRGETQYF. Here the CDR3 DNA reads TGTGCCAGCAGCCCGGGACAGGGGAGGGGAGAGACCCAGTACTTC.

The chain employs TRBV5-1 and TRBJ2-1, with 8 positions matching TRBD1. Germline loops: CDR1 SGHRS, CDR2 YFSETQ. The CDR3 is 11 amino acids. The trim removed 7 bases at V and 10 bases at J, leaving 4 bases unmatched. CDR3 nucleotides: TGCGCCAGCCAGGGGGCAGGGGAGCAGTTCTTC. It yields the protein CASQGAGEQFF.

This rearrangement joins TRBV6-1 to TRBJ2-7, with 8 bases identical to TRBD2. Trimming cost V 2 bases and J 6 bases; bases outside gene matches: 18. CDR3 size: 18 residues. The V gene's germline CDR1 is MNHNS and CDR2 SASEGT. The CDR3 region is CASSEPMSLAGGLGEQYF. In nucleotides, the CDR3 is TGTGCCAGCAGTGAACCTATGAGCTTGGCGGGAGGATTAGGCGAGCAGTACTTC.

This clone was seen only once. The chain joins TRBV28 to TRBJ2-3; 12 bases are a match to TRBD2. Germline V gene lookup returns CDR1 MDHEN and CDR2 SYDVKM. The V segment lost 6 bases and the J segment 6 bases; nucleotides outside the gene matches: 10. The CDR3 is made up of 16 amino acids. The CDR3 loop is CASSRTGLAGSDTQYF. The CDR3 DNA follows: TGTGCCAGCAGCCGGACCGGACTAGCGGGATCTGATACGCAGTATTTT.

The rearrangement uses TRBV6-5 and TRBJ1-1, with D perhaps matching TRBD1 (6 bases). Germline V lookup: CDR1 MNHEY, CDR2 SVGAGI. The V end was cut by 0 bases, the J end by 5 bases, with 13 bases between. There are 15 residues in the CDR3. The CDR3 spells CASSYSMAGVTEAFF. The CDR3, as DNA: TGTGCCAGCAGTTACTCGATGGCAGGGGTTACTGAAGCTTTCTTT.